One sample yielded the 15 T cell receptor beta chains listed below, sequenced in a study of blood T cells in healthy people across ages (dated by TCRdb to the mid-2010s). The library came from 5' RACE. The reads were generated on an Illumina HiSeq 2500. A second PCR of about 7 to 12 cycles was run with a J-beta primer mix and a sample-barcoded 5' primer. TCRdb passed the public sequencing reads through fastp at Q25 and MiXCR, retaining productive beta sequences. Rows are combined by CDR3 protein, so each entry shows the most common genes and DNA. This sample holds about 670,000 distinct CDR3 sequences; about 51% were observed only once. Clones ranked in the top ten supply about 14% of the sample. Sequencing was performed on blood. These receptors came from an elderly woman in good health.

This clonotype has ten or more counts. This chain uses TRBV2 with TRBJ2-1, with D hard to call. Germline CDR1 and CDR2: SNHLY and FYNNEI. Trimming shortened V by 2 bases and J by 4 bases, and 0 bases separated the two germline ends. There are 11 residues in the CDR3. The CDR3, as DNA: TGTGCCAGCAGTGAATACAATGAGCAGTTCTTC. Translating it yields CASSEYNEQFF.

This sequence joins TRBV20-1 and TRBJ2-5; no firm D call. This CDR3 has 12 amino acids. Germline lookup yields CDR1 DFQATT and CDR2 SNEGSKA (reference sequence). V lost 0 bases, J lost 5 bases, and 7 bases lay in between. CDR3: CSARDMAETQYF. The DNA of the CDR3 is TGCAGTGCTAGAGACATGGCTGAGACCCAGTACTTC.

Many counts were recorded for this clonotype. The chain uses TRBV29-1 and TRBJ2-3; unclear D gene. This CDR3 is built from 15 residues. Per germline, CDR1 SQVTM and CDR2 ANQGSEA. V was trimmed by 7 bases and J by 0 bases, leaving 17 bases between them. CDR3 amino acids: CSATRATASTDTQYF. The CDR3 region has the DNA TGCAGCGCGACTCGCGCAACAGCTAGCACAGATACGCAGTATTTT.

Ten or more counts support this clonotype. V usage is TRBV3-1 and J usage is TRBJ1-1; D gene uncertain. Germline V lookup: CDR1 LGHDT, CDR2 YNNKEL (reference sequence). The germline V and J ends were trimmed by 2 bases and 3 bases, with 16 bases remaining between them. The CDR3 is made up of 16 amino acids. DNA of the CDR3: TGTGCCAGCAGCCAAAATCCCCCGCCCCGTGACACTGAAGCTTTCTTT. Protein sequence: CASSQNPPPRDTEAFF.

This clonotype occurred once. CDR3 in amino acids: CSALSGPSDEQFF. Here the CDR3 DNA reads TGCAGTGCTCTATCGGGCCCCTCTGATGAGCAGTTCTTC. The chain uses TRBV20-1 and TRBJ2-1; D gene ambiguous. The CDR3 sequence is 13 residues long. Trimming took off 5 bases at V and 8 bases at J, with 16 bases between the two ends. Looked up from germline, CDR1 is DFQATT and CDR2 is SNEGSKA (reference sequence).

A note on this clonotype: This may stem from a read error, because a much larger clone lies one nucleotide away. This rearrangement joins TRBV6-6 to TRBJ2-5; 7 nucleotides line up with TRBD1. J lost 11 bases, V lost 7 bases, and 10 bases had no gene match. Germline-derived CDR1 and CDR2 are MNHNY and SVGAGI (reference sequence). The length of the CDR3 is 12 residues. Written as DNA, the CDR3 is TGTGCCAGCAAACAGGGGATGGATGAGCAGTACTTC. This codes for CASKQGMDEQYF.

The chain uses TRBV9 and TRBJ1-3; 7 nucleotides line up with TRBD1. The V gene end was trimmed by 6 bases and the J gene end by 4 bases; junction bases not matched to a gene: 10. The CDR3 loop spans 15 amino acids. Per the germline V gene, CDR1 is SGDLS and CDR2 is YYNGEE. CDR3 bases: TGTGCCAGCACCCTGGAGGGGGCAAGAGGAAACACCATATATTTT. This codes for CASTLEGARGNTIYF.

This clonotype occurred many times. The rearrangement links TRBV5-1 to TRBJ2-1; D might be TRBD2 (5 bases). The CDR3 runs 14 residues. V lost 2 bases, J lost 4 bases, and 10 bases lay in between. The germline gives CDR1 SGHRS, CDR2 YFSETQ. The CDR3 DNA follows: TGCGCCAGCAGCTTAAACGGGGATTACAATGAGCAGTTCTTC. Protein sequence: CASSLNGDYNEQFF.

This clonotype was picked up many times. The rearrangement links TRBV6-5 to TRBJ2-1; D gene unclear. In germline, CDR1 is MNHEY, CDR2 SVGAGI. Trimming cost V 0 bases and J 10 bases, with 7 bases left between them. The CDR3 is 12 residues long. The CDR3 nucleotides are TGTGCCAGCAGTTACTCCCCCGGGGAGCAGTTCTTC. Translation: CASSYSPGEQFF.

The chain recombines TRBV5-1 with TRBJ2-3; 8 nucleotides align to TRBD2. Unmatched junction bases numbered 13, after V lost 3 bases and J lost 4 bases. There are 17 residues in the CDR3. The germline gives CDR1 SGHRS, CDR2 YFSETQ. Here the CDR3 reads CASSYQGAGEVADTQYF. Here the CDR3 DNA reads TGCGCCAGCAGCTATCAAGGAGCGGGAGAGGTCGCAGATACGCAGTATTTT.

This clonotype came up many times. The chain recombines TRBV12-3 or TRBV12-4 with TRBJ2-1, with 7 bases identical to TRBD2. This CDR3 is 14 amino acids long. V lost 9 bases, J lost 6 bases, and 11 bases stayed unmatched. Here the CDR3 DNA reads TGTGCCAGTGGGGGGGGAGTGGTTATCAATGAGCAGTTCTTC. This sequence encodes CASGGGVVINEQFF.

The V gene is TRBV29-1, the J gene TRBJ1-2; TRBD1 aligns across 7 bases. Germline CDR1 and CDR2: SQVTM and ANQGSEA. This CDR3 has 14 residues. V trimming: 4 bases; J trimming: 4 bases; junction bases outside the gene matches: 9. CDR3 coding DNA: TGCAGCGTTGGGGCCAGACAGGGTGGCTATGGCTACACCTTC. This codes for CSVGARQGGYGYTF. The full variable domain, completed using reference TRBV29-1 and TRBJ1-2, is SAVISQKPSRDICQRGTSLTIQCQVDSQVTMMFWYRQQPGQSLTLIATANQGSEATYESGFVIDKFPISRPNLTFSTLTVSNMSPEDSSIYLCSVGARQGGYGYTFGSGTRLTVV.

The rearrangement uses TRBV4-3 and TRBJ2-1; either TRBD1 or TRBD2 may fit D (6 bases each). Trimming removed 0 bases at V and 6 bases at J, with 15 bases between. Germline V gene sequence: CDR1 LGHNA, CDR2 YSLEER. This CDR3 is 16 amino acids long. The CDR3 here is CASSQDPRGLGNEQFF. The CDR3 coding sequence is TGCGCCAGCAGCCAAGATCCCCGGGGGCTGGGCAATGAGCAGTTCTTC.

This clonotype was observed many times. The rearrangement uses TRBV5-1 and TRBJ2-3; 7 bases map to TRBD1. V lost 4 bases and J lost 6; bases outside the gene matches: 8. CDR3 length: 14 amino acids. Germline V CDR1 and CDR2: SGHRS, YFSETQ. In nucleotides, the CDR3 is TGCGCCAGCAGCCCGGGGACAGCCTCGGATACGCAGTATTTT. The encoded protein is CASSPGTASDTQYF.

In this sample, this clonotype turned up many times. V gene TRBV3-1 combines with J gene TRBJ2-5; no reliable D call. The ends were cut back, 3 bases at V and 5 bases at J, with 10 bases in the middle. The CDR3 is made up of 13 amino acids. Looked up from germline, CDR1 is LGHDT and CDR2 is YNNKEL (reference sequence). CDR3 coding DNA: TGTGCCAGCAGCCAGGAGTCGGTGGAGACCCAGTACTTC. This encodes CASSQESVETQYF.